Each of the 20 T cell receptor beta chains below was sequenced from the same sample in a study of T cells after yellow fever vaccination. Each CDR3 protein gets one entry after TCRdb re-called the 5' RACE reads with MiXCR. This sample has 300,000 to 400,000 distinct CDR3 sequences, with more than 5.5% found just once. This sample comprised PBMCs, obtained 5 days after the yellow fever booster vaccination. These receptor sequences come from a man aged 30-40 years who received the YFV17D yellow fever vaccine.

The rearrangement links TRBV20-1 to TRBJ2-3, with 7 bases matching TRBD2. CDR1 is DFQATT, CDR2 SNEGSKA, per germline (reference sequence). Losses at the gene ends were 5 bases for V and 1 base for J; bases not matched to a gene: 6. The CDR3 consists of 14 residues. In nucleotides, the CDR3 is TGCAGTGCTGAACACCGGGGGGGCACAGATACGCAGTATTTT. It encodes CSAEHRGGTDTQYF.

This sequence joins TRBV5-1 and TRBJ1-4; D perhaps matches TRBD1 (6 bases). The CDR3 loop spans 16 amino acids. V lost 0 bases to trimming and J lost 5 bases, with 14 bases between them. Germline assignment: CDR1 SGHRS and CDR2 YFSETQ. The CDR3 region is CASSLAGQTGNEKLFF. The CDR3 nucleotides read TGCGCCAGCAGCTTGGCGGGTCAGACAGGAAATGAAAAACTGTTTTTT. The full variable domain, in which reference TRBV5-1 and TRBJ1-4 provide the parts outside the CDR3, is KAGVTQTPRYLIKTRGQQVTLSCSPISGHRSVSWYQQTPGQGLQFLFEYFSETQRNKGNFPGRFSGRQFSNSRSEMNVSTLELGDSALYLCASSLAGQTGNEKLFFGSGTQLSVL.

This clonotype showed up just a few times. This chain uses TRBV5-4 with TRBJ2-5; D gene uncertain. The V gene lost 2 bases and the J gene lost 4 bases, with 9 bases spanning the gap. This CDR3 is built from 13 residues. Germline CDR1 SGHNT, CDR2 YYREEE (reference sequence). This CDR3 is CASSFMDGETQYF. The DNA for the CDR3 is TGTGCCAGCAGCTTCATGGACGGAGAGACCCAGTACTTC. Full variable domain (outside the CDR3, taken from reference TRBV5-4 and TRBJ2-5): ETGVTQSPTHLIKTRGQQVTLRCSSQSGHNTVSWYQQALGQGPQFIFQYYREEENGRGNFPPRFSGLQFPNYSSELNVNALELDDSALYLCASSFMDGETQYFGPGTRLLVL.

V is TRBV7-2 and J is TRBJ2-3; TRBD2 matches at 11 bases. CDR3 length: 15 residues. Germline V lookup: CDR1 SGHTA, CDR2 FQGNSA. Losses at the gene ends were 5 bases for V and 4 bases for J; bases not matched to a gene: 5. The CDR3 bases are TGTGCCAGCAGCCCGTCGGGACTAGCGGCAGATACGCAGTATTTT. Its translation: CASSPSGLAADTQYF.

This clonotype was recorded at least ten times. This CDR3 reads CSVAGTSAVQETQYF. DNA of the CDR3: TGCAGCGTTGCCGGGACTAGCGCGGTACAAGAGACCCAGTACTTC. The chain employs TRBV29-1 and TRBJ2-5; 10 bases line up with TRBD2. The ends lost 4 bases at V and 2 bases at J; junction bases unmatched: 7. Per germline, CDR1 SQVTM and CDR2 ANQGSEA. The length of the CDR3 is 15 residues.

This clonotype was seen ten or more times. V gene TRBV9 combines with J gene TRBJ2-5, with D possibly TRBD2 on 6 matching bases. The germline V gene encodes CDR1 SGDLS and CDR2 YYNGEE. There are 13 residues in the CDR3. V was trimmed by 3 bases and J by 2 bases, leaving 8 bases between them. The CDR3 region is CASSASAQETQYF. The CDR3 DNA sequence: TGTGCCAGCAGCGCTAGCGCTCAAGAGACCCAGTACTTC. Full variable domain (missing parts from reference TRBV9 and TRBJ2-5): DSGVTQTPKHLITATGQRVTLRCSPRSGDLSVYWYQQSLDQGLQFLIQYYNGEERAKGNILERFSAQQFPDLHSELNLSSLELGDSALYFCASSASAQETQYFGPGTRLLVL.

This clonotype has more than one count but fewer than ten. The chain employs TRBV20-1 and TRBJ1-2; D unclear. From germline, CDR1 is DFQATT and CDR2 SNEGSKA (reference sequence). The CDR3 is made up of 12 amino acids. The V and J ends lost 4 bases and 4 bases respectively, with 10 bases between them. CDR3 sequence reads: CSANILGYGYTF. In DNA, the CDR3 is TGCAGTGCTAATATCTTGGGCTATGGCTACACCTTC.

The chain links TRBV20-1 to TRBJ2-1, with 10 bases identical to TRBD1. The CDR3 extends over 16 amino acids. The germline V gene encodes CDR1 DFQATT and CDR2 SNEGSKA (reference sequence). V was pared by 3 bases and J by 0 bases, with 5 bases of the junction left unmatched. DNA for the CDR3: TGCAGTGCTAGCGGGACAGGGGCTAGCTCCTACAATGAGCAGTTCTTC. Amino acid sequence: CSASGTGASSYNEQFF.

V is TRBV6-4 and J is TRBJ2-1, with TRBD2 matching over 10 bases. Germline loops: CDR1 MRHNA, CDR2 SNTAGT. V gave up 5 bases and J gave up 0 bases; unmatched junction bases: 19. The CDR3 runs to 21 residues. Written as DNA, the CDR3 is TGTGCCAGCAGTCCCTCTAAACTAGCGGGACCTGTAGTAAGCTCCTACAATGAGCAGTTCTTC. This translates into CASSPSKLAGPVVSSYNEQFF.

This clonotype has just one count. V gene TRBV2 combines with J gene TRBJ2-5, with TRBD1 matching over 10 bases. Looked up from germline, CDR1 is SNHLY and CDR2 is FYNNEI. V lost 10 bases, J lost 5 bases, and 10 bases stayed unmatched. CDR3 length: 14 residues. The CDR3 reads CATLRQGAGETQYF. DNA for the CDR3: TGTGCCACCCTACGACAGGGGGCGGGCGAGACCCAGTACTTC.

This clonotype was counted at least ten times. The chain uses TRBV28 and TRBJ2-2, with TRBD2 as a possible D gene (5 bases). The CDR3 spans 14 residues. In germline, CDR1 is MDHEN, CDR2 SYDVKM. The V gene lost 8 bases and the J gene lost 7 bases, with 17 bases spanning the gap. The CDR3 reads CASSRTLASGELFF. The CDR3 DNA reads TGTGCCAGCTCACGGACTCTTGCCAGCGGGGAGCTGTTTTTT.

There are many counts of this clonotype. The chain carries TRBV10-3 and TRBJ2-1; maybe TRBD1 (6 bases). Trimming shortened V by 10 bases and J by 5 bases, and 15 bases separated the two germline ends. CDR1 is ENHRY and CDR2 is SYGVKD in the germline V gene. This CDR3 spans 13 amino acids. The CDR3 DNA follows: TGTGCCACCCGCCATAGGACAGACAATGAGCAGTTCTTC. This translates into CATRHRTDNEQFF.

The chain uses TRBV18 and TRBJ1-1; no reliable D call. Trimming removed 0 bases at V and 0 bases at J, with 8 bases between. Germline loops: CDR1 KGHSH, CDR2 LQKENI. The CDR3 has 15 amino acids. The CDR3 loop reads CASSPPHSVNTEAFF. CDR3 sequence (DNA): TGTGCCAGCTCACCACCCCACAGTGTGAACACTGAAGCTTTCTTT.

This clonotype has just a few counts. J is TRBJ2-1 and V is TRBV10-2; 9 nucleotides line up with TRBD1. This CDR3 is built from 16 residues. Trimming removed 3 bases from V and 9 bases from J; junction bases left unmatched: 12. Germline CDR1 reads WSHSY; CDR2 reads SAAADI. As DNA, the CDR3 is TGCGCCAGCAGTGACCCTGGACAGGGGCCCCTCTTTGAGCAGTTCTTC. Amino acid sequence: CASSDPGQGPLFEQFF.

At least ten counts were recorded for this clonotype. This chain joins TRBV10-2 and TRBJ1-6; 8 bases line up with TRBD1. The CDR3 contains 14 residues. The V segment lost 7 bases and the J segment 9 bases; nucleotides outside the gene matches: 8. In germline, CDR1 is WSHSY, CDR2 SAAADI. CDR3: CASTQTGEASPLHF. CDR3 DNA: TGCGCCAGCACTCAGACAGGGGAGGCTTCACCCCTCCACTTT.

This clonotype occurred many times. CDR3 nucleotides: TGTGCCAGCACCGCGGCGGGAGGCTCCTACAATGAGCAGTTCTTC. Translating gives CASTAAGGSYNEQFF. The V gene is TRBV27, the J gene TRBJ2-1, with 8 bases fitting TRBD2. Unmatched junction bases numbered 5, after V lost 7 bases and J lost 0 bases. This CDR3 contains 15 residues. The germline CDR1 and CDR2 sequences are MNHEY and SMNVEV (reference sequence).

This clonotype was observed a handful of times. V and J are TRBV4-2 and TRBJ2-7; 8 nucleotides match TRBD2. The CDR3 length is 14 residues. Losses at the gene ends were 4 bases for V and 3 bases for J; bases not matched to a gene: 5. Germline assignment: CDR1 LGHNA and CDR2 YNFKEQ. CDR3 sequence: CASSPGGSVYEQYF. The CDR3 nucleotides are TGTGCCAGCAGCCCGGGAGGGAGCGTCTACGAGCAGTACTTC.

The V call is TRBV5-4, the J call TRBJ2-3, with 7 bases lining up with TRBD1. Losses at the gene ends were 0 bases for V and 0 bases for J; bases not matched to a gene: 10. The germline V gene encodes CDR1 SGHNT and CDR2 YYREEE (reference sequence). The CDR3 extends over 18 amino acids. CDR3 in amino acids: CASSLGITGTASTDTQYF. Here the CDR3 DNA reads TGTGCCAGCAGCTTGGGGATAACCGGGACAGCTAGCACAGATACGCAGTATTTT.

This clonotype came up many times. The rearrangement links TRBV7-2 to TRBJ2-5; D is perhaps TRBD2 (5 bases). Looked up from germline, CDR1 is SGHTA and CDR2 is FQGNSA. Trimming removed 5 bases at V and 5 bases at J, with 9 bases between. The CDR3 covers 12 residues. The CDR3 sequence is CASSGLVETQYF. The CDR3 DNA reads as TGTGCCAGCAGCGGACTTGTGGAGACCCAGTACTTC.

This clonotype was seen a handful of times. The V gene is TRBV20-1, the J gene TRBJ2-7, with D uncertain. The V end lost 6 bases, the J end lost 0 bases, and 9 bases lay between the germline ends. CDR3 length: 12 amino acids. Per germline, CDR1 DFQATT and CDR2 SNEGSKA (reference sequence). Written as DNA, the CDR3 is TGCAGTGCGACGCGGCCCTCCTACGAGCAGTACTTC. It specifies CSATRPSYEQYF.